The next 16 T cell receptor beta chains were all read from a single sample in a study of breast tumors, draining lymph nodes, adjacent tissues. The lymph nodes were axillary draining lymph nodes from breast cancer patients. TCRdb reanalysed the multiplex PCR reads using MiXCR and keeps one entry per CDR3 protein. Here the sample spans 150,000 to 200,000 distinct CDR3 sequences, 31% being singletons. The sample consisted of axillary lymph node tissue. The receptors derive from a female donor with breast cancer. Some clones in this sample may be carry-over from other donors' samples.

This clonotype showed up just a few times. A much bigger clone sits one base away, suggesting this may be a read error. For the CDR3, the DNA is TGTGCCAGCAGTTTCTCGGGACAGGGTGGTCAGCCCCAGCATTTT. Its protein product is CASSFSGQGGQPQHF. The gene calls are TRBV12-3 or TRBV12-4 and TRBJ1-5, with 9 nucleotides matching TRBD1. V shed 3 bases and J 6 bases; nucleotides not matched to a gene: 6. The CDR3 runs to 15 residues.

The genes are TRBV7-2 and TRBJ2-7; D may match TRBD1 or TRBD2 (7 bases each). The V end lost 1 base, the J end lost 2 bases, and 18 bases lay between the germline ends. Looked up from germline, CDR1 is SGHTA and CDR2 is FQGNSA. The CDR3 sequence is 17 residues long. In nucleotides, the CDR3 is TGTGCCAGCAGCTTAGGGGTGCCAGGGGGGACTACCTACGAGCAGTACTTC. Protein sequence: CASSLGVPGGTTYEQYF.

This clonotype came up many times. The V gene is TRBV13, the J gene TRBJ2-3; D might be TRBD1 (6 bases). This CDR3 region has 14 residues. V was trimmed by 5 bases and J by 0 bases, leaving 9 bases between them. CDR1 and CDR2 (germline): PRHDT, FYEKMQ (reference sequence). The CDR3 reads CASSQGSSTDTQYF. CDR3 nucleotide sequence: TGTGCCAGCAGCCAGGGGAGCAGCACAGATACGCAGTATTTT. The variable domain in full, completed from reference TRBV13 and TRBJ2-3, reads AAGVIQSPRHLIKEKRETATLKCYPIPRHDTVYWYQQGPGQDPQFLISFYEKMQSDKGSIPDRFSAQQFSDYHSELNMSSLELGDSALYFCASSQGSSTDTQYFGPGTRLTVL.

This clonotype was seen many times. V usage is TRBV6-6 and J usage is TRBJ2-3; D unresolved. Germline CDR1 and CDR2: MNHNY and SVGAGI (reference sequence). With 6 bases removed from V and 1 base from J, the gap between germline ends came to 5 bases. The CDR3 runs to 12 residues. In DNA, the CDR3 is TGTGCCAGCAGGCAAGGCACAGATACGCAGTATTTT. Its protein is CASRQGTDTQYF.

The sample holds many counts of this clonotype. The CDR3 reads CASSRILYETQYF. The CDR3 bases are TGTGCCAGCAGCCGAATTCTCTACGAGACCCAGTACTTC. This chain connects TRBV3-1 to TRBJ2-5; D gene ambiguous. With 4 bases removed from V and 5 bases from J, the gap between germline ends came to 11 bases. Germline V gene sequence: CDR1 LGHDT, CDR2 YNNKEL (reference sequence). The CDR3 extends over 13 amino acids.

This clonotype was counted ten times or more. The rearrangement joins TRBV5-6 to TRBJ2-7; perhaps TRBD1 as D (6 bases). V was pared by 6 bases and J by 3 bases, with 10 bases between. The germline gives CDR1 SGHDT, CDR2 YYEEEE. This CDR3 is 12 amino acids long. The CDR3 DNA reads TGTGCCAGCACTTTACAGGGCTACGAGCAGTACTTC. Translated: CASTLQGYEQYF.

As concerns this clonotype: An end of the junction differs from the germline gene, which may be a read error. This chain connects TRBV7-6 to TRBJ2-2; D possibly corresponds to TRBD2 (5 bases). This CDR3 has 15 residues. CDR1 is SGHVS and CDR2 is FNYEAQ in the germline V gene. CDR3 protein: CASSSRASKPGELFF. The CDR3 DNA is TGTGCCAGCAGCTCCCGGGCTTCTAAACCCGGGGAGCTTTTTTTT.

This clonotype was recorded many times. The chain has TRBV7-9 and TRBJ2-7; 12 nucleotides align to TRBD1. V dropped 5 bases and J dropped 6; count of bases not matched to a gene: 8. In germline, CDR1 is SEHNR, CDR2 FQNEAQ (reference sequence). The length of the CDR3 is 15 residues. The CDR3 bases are TGTGCCAGCAGCACCCAAGGGGACAGGGGGCTCGAGCAGTACTTC. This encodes CASSTQGDRGLEQYF.

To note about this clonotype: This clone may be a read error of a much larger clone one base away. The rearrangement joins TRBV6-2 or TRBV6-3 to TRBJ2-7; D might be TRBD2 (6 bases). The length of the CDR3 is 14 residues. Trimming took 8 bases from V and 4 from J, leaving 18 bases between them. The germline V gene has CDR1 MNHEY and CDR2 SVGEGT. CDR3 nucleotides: TGTGCCAGCCACCCCGCCGGGGGACTGTACGAGCAGTACTTC. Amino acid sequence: CASHPAGGLYEQYF.

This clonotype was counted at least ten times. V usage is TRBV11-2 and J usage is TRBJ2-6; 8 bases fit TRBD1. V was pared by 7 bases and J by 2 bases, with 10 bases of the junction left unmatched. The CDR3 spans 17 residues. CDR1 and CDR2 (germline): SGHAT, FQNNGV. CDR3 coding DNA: TGTGCCAGCACTAGCAACAGGGGGAAGGCTGGGGCCAACGTCCTGACTTTC. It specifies CASTSNRGKAGANVLTF. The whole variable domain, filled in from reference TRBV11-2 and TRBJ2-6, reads EAGVAQSPRYKIIEKRQSVAFWCNPISGHATLYWYQQILGQGPKLLIQFQNNGVVDDSQLPKDRFSAERLKGVDSTLKIQPAKLEDSAVYLCASTSNRGKAGANVLTFGAGSRLTVL.

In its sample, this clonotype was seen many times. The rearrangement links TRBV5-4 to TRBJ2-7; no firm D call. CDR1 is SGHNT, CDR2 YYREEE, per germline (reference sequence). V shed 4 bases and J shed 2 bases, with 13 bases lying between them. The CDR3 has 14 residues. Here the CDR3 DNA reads TGTGCCAGCAGCCCCCGTCACGTAACCTACGAGCAGTACTTC. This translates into CASSPRHVTYEQYF.

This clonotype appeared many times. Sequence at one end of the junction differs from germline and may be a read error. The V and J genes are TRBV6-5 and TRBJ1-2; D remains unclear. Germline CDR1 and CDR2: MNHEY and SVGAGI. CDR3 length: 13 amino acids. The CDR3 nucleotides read TGTGCCAGCAGTCCCACCGCGAACTCTGGCTACACCTTC. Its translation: CASSPTANSGYTF.

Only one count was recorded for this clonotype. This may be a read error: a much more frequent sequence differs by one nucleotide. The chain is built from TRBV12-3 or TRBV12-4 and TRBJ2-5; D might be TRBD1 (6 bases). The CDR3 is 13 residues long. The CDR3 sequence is CASAKGVVGTQYF. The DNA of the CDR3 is TGTGCTAGTGCGAAGGGGGTTGTAGGGACCCAGTACTTC.

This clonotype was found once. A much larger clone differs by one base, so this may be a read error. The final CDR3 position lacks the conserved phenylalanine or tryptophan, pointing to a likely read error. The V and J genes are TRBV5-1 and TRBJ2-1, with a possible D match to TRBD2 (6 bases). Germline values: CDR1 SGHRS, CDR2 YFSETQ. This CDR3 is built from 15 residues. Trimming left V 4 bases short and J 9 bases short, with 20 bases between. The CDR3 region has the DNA TGCGCCAGCAGCCTAGGGACTTACGAAATTGGTGAGCAGTTCCTC. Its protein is CASSLGTYEIGEQFL.

CDR3 bases: TGTGCCAGCAGCTTAAGAAGGGGGACAGGTGAAAAACTGTTTTTT. Protein: CASSLRRGTGEKLFF. This chain links TRBV7-8 with TRBJ1-4; TRBD1 agrees at 8 bases. The V and J ends lost 2 bases and 7 bases, in that order; junction bases with no gene match: 6. This CDR3 is built from 15 residues. CDR1 is SGHVS and CDR2 is FQNEAQ in the germline V gene.

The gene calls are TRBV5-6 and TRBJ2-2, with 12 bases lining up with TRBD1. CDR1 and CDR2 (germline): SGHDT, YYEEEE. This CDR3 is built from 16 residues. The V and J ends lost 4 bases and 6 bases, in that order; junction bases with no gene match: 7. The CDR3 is CASSLGGTGGAGELFF. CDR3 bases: TGTGCCAGCAGCCTGGGAGGGACAGGGGGCGCCGGGGAGCTGTTTTTT. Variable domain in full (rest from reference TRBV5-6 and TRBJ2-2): DAGVTQSPTHLIKTRGQQVTLRCSPKSGHDTVSWYQQALGQGPQFIFQYYEEEERQRGNFPDRFSGHQFPNYSSELNVNALLLGDSALYLCASSLGGTGGAGELFFGEGSRLTVL.